This T cell receptor (beta chain) emerged from a study of T cells expressing NK-cell markers (dated by TCRdb to about 2020). Notes on the research overall: In sorted CD3+CD56+NKG2C+, CD3+CD56+NKG2C- and CD3+CD56-NKG2C+ T-cell subsets from 7 to 9 donors, TCR beta-chain repertoires were profiled. The libraries were sequenced on Illumina HiSeq 2000/2500, MiSeq or NextSeq, producing 2 x 150 bp reads. All eight donors whose samples were sequenced were randomly selected healthy volunteers, three of them men and five women. Seven of the eight sequenced donors were HCMV-seropositive and one was HCMV-seronegative. What the study reported, not specific to this receptor: Those dominant clonotypes were again the most abundant among CD3+CD56-NKG2C+ cells in a handful of donors, at roughly 28.3-60.1%. In six donors, the dominant CD3+CD56+NKG2C+ clonotypes ranked among the top 10 CD8+ clonotypes, making up roughly 1.0-7.0% of CD8+ T cells. Whether the expanded NKG2C-expressing T cell clones were specific for HCMV antigens remained unclear.

Sequencing was carried out with an Illumina HiSeq 2000. TCR beta cDNA libraries were prepared using 5'RACE template switching, which introduced a universal primer site and unique molecular identifiers. Priming for cDNA synthesis came from the TCR beta constant segment, and two successive PCR amplification steps followed. Concerning the study's data processing: MIGEC was used to demultiplex reads and group the reads by UMI, and MiTCR was used to assemble and quantify clonotypes. To exclude erroneous sequences, any TCR cDNA sequence not supported by at least two reads was discarded. Downstream repertoire analysis used the tcR package, and clonotypes were matched across fractions by CDR3 nucleotide sequence plus V segment. Antigen specificity was annotated against VDJdb with VDJmatch, allowing one amino acid substitution in CDR3. After TCRdb reprocessed the reads, each CDR3 protein sequence was kept as one row, without DNA. The V and J calls follow TCRdb's processing rather than the paper's. The sample's clone listing holds 250,000 to 300,000 distinct CDR3 sequences. Around 3.9% of the sample is taken by the ten largest.

Comments on this clonotype: This clone's antigen is unknown.

In the germline V gene, CDR1 corresponds to MNHEY and CDR2 to SVGAGI. Measured from the cysteine to the phenylalanine, the CDR3 is 15 residues long. The DNA is unrecorded. To determine HCMV serostatus, a commercial ELISA kit was used to detect HCMV-specific IgG in serum. Peripheral blood mononuclear cells were isolated from blood by Ficoll density gradient centrifugation. This receptor was taken from a woman between 18 and 70 years old in good health. The sample comprised blood T cells: a sorted CD56 or NKG2C T cell subset, CD4+ or CD8+ T cells, or bulk PBMC T cells (not recorded which). The rearrangement joined TRBV6-5 to TRBJ2-3. For the CDR3, the sequence is CASSYSLAAADTQYF.